A selection of T cell receptor beta chains follows, all from one sample in a study of T cell responses to AZD1222 COVID-19 vaccine. TCRdb keeps only in-frame clones here, not all; method: immunoSEQ multiplex PCR. The sample has 100,000 to 150,000 clones; 75% to 90% are singletons. Specimen: peripheral blood, collected 28 days after the second AZD1222 dose. These receptors all stem from an adult who received the AZD1222 COVID-19 vaccine. Each CDR3 is given with its conserved first and last residue. The order of the fields is clone size, J gene, D gene, V gene, CDR3 protein, CDR3 DNA. D genes are given only for firm matches. Where a row states a size, it is once, few, many or the class of an expanded clone; other rows omit it.

size: .; J: TRBJ1-1; D: .; V: TRBV6-5; CDR3: CASKYRASNTEAFF; DNA: TGTGCCAGCAAGTACCGGGCCTCGAACACTGAAGCTTTCTTT
size: .; J: TRBJ1-6; D: .; V: TRBV30; CDR3: CAWSASGVYSPLHF; DNA: TGTGCCTGGAGTGCCTCGGGGGTCTATTCACCCCTCCACTTT
size: .; J: TRBJ2-7; D: TRBD1; V: TRBV6-5; CDR3: CASSYGVLGGDEQYF; DNA: TGTGCCAGCAGTTACGGGGTATTAGGGGGCGACGAGCAGTACTTC
size: .; J: TRBJ2-3; D: .; V: TRBV28; CDR3: CASTGRHWGTTQYF; DNA: TGTGCCAGCACGGGGAGACATTGGGGGACTACGCAGTATTTT
size: .; J: TRBJ1-2; D: TRBD1; V: TRBV10-3; CDR3: CAISESTRDRAYGYTF; DNA: TGTGCCATCAGTGAGTCGACCCGGGACAGGGCCTATGGCTACACCTTC
size: .; J: TRBJ2-5; D: .; V: TRBV5-8; CDR3: CASAHNTLLGETQYF; DNA: TGTGCCAGCGCCCACAATACTCTACTAGGGGAGACCCAGTACTTC
size: .; J: TRBJ1-4; D: TRBD1; V: TRBV3-1/TRBV3-2; CDR3: CASSRLRGEAGEKLFF; DNA: TGTGCCAGCAGCCGGCTCAGGGGGGAGGCGGGTGAAAAACTGTTTTTT
size: .; J: TRBJ2-3; D: TRBD2; V: TRBV7-9; CDR3: CASSLASGGNTRTDTQYF; DNA: TGTGCCAGCAGCTTGGCTAGCGGGGGAAACACCCGCACAGATACGCAGTATTTT
size: .; J: TRBJ1-5; D: TRBD1; V: TRBV7-2; CDR3: CASSWSTGGDQPQHF; DNA: TGTGCCAGCAGTTGGAGCACAGGGGGCGATCAGCCCCAGCATTTT
size: .; J: TRBJ2-1; D: .; V: TRBV6-5; CDR3: CASNPGGAYNEQFF; DNA: TGTGCCAGCAACCCGGGGGGCGCCTACAATGAGCAGTTCTTC
size: .; J: TRBJ1-3; D: .; V: TRBV7-2; CDR3: CASSSGYSGNTIYF; DNA: TGTGCCAGCAGCTCGGGATACTCTGGAAACACCATATATTTT
size: .; J: TRBJ1-5; D: .; V: TRBV7-9; CDR3: CASSLGGSRGFQPQHF; DNA: TGTGCCAGCAGCTTAGGAGGCTCTCGGGGGTTTCAGCCCCAGCATTTT
size: .; J: TRBJ1-5; D: TRBD1; V: TRBV29-1; CDR3: CSLFWGQGERGQPQHF; DNA: TGCAGCCTGTTTTGGGGACAGGGGGAGCGGGGTCAGCCCCAGCATTTT
size: .; J: TRBJ1-1; D: .; V: TRBV7-6; CDR3: CASSGGSTEAFF; DNA: TGTGCCAGCAGCGGGGGGAGCACTGAAGCTTTCTTT
size: .; J: TRBJ2-3; D: TRBD2; V: TRBV4-1; CDR3: CASSQDSSGALDTQYF; DNA: TGCGCCAGCAGCCAAGATTCTAGCGGGGCCTTAGATACGCAGTATTTT
size: .; J: TRBJ1-6; D: .; V: TRBV11-2; CDR3: CASSPQVLPLHF; DNA: TGTGCCAGCAGCCCCCAGGTTTTACCCCTCCACTTT
size: .; J: TRBJ2-1; D: .; V: TRBV27; CDR3: CASSLTPGTAYNEQFF; DNA: TGTGCCAGCAGTTTAACCCCTGGGACGGCTTACAATGAGCAGTTCTTC
size: .; J: TRBJ2-7; D: .; V: TRBV19; CDR3: CASSIENGEQYF; DNA: TGTGCCAGTAGTATAGAGAACGGCGAGCAGTACTTC
size: once; J: TRBJ2-3; D: .; V: TRBV20-1; CDR3: CSACGARENTQYF; DNA: TGCAGTGCTTGTGGGGCCCGGGAAAATACGCAGTATTTT
size: .; J: TRBJ1-2; D: .; V: TRBV28; CDR3: CASSLRGSVYGYTF; DNA: TGTGCCAGCAGTTTACGGGGGTCGGTCTATGGCTACACCTTC
size: .; J: TRBJ1-1; D: TRBD1; V: TRBV7-2; CDR3: CASSLESGQGTEAFF; DNA: TGTGCCAGCAGCTTAGAGTCGGGACAGGGTACTGAAGCTTTCTTT